This T cell receptor beta chain appears in the sequencing data of a study of T cell responses to AZD1222 COVID-19 vaccine. Profiled with immunoSEQ multiplex PCR; TCRdb holds only in-frame clones, not every one. The table shows 120,000 or so clones, with over 75% occurring only once. J gave up 4 bases and V 5 bases, and 4 bases lay outside the gene matches. Germline CDR1 and CDR2: MNHEY and SVGAGI. This CDR3 region has 14 residues. Here the sequenced sample was peripheral blood, taken on day 0 of AZD1222 vaccination. The rearrangement joins TRBV6-5 to TRBJ1-4; 7 nucleotides agree with TRBD1. This receptor was identified in an adult in good health. As DNA, the CDR3 is TGTGCCAGCAGTATTGGGACAGATAATGAAAAACTGTTTTTT. Protein product: CASSIGTDNEKLFF.